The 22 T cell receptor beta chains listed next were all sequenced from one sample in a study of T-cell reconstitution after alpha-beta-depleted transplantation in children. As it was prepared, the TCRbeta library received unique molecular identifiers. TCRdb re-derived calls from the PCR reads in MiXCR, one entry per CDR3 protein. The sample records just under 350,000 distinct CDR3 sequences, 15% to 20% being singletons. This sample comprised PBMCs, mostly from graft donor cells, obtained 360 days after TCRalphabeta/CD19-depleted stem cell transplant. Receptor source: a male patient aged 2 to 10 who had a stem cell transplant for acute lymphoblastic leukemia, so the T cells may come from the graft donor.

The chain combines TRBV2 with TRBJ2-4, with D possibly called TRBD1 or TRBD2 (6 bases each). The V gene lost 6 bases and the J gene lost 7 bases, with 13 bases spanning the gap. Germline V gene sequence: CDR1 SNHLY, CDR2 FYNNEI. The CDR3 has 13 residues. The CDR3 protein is CASRSGAGNIQYF. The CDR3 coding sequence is TGTGCCAGCAGGTCGGGGGCTGGGAACATTCAGTACTTC.

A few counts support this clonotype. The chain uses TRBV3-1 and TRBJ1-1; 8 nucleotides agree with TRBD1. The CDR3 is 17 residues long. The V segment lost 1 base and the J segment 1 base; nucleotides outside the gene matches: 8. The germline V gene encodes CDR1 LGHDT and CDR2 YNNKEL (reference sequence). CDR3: CASSQAWTGPRNTEAFF. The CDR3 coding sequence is TGTGCCAGCAGCCAAGCGTGGACAGGGCCAAGGAACACTGAAGCTTTCTTT.

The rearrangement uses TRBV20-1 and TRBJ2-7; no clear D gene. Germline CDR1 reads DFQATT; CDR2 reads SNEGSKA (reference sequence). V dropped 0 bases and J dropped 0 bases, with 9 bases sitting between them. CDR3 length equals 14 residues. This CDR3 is CSAREGRLSYEQYF. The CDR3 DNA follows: TGCAGTGCTAGAGAGGGAAGGCTCTCCTACGAGCAGTACTTC.

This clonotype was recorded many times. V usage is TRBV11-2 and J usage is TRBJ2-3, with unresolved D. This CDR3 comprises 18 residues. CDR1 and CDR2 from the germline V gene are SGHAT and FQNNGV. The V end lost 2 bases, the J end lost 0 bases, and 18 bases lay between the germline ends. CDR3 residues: CASSLKYSSSASTDTQYF. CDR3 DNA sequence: TGTGCCAGCAGCTTAAAGTACAGTTCCTCAGCTAGCACAGATACGCAGTATTTT.

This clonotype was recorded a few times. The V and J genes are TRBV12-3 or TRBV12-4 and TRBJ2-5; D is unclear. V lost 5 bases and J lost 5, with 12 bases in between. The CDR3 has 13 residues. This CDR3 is CASSPYRMETQYF. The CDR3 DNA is TGTGCCAGCAGTCCCTACCGGATGGAGACCCAGTACTTC.

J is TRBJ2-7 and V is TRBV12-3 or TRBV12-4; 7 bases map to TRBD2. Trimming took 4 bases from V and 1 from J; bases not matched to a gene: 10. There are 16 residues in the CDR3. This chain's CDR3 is CASSSLSRDYSYEQYF. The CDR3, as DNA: TGTGCCAGCAGTTCCTTATCCCGGGACTATTCCTACGAGCAGTACTTC.

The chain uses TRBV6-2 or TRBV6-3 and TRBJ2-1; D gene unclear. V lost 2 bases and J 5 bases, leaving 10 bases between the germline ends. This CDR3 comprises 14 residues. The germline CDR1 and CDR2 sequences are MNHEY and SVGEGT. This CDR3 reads CASSYGRYHNEQFF. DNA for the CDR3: TGTGCCAGCAGTTACGGGCGTTATCACAATGAGCAGTTCTTC.

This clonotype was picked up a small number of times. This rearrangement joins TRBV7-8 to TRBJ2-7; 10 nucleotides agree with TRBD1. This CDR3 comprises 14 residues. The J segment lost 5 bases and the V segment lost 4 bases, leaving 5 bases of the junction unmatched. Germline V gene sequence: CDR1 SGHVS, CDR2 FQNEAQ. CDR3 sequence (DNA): TGTGCCAGCAGCTCTTGGACAGGGGGGGACGAGCAGTACTTC. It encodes CASSSWTGGDEQYF.

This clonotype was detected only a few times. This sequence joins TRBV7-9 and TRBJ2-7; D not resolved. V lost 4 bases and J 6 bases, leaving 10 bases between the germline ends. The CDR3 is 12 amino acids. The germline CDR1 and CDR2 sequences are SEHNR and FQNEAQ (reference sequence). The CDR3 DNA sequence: TGTGCCAGCAGCTCTCGGACCCCCGAGCAGTACTTC. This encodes CASSSRTPEQYF.

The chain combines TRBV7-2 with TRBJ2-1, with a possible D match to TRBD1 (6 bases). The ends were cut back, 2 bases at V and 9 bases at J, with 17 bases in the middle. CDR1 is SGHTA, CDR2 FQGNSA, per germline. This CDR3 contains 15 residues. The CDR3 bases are TGTGCCAGCAGCTTATCAACAGGGCACCGGGGTGAGCAGTTCTTC. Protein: CASSLSTGHRGEQFF.

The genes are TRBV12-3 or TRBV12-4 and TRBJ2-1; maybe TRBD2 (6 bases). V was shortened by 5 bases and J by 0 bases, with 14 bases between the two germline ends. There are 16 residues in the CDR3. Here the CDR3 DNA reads TGTGCCAGCAGTCTCGGGACTCCGAGCTCCTACAATGAGCAGTTCTTC. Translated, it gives CASSLGTPSSYNEQFF.

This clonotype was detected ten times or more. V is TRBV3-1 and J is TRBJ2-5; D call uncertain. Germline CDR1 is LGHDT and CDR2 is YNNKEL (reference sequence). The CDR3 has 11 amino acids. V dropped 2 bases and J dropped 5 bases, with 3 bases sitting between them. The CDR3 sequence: CASSQRETQYF. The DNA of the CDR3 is TGTGCCAGCAGCCAAAGGGAGACCCAGTACTTC.

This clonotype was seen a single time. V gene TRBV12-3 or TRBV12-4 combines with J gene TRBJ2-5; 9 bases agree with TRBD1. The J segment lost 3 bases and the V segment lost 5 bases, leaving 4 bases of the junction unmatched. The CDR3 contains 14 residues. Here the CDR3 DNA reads TGTGCCAGCAGTCCTTGGACAGGGGAAGAGACCCAGTACTTC. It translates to CASSPWTGEETQYF.

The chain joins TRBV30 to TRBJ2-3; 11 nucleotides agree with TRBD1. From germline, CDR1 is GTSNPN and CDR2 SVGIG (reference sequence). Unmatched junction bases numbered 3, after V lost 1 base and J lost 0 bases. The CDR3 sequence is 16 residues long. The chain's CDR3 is CAWSGDRGKSTDTQYF. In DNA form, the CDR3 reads TGTGCCTGGAGTGGGGACAGGGGGAAAAGCACAGATACGCAGTATTTT.

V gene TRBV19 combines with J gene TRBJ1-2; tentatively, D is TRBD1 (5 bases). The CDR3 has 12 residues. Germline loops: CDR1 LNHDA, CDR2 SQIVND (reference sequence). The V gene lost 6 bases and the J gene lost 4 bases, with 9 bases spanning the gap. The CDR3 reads CASRDSVYGYTF. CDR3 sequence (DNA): TGTGCCAGTAGAGACAGTGTCTATGGCTACACCTTC.

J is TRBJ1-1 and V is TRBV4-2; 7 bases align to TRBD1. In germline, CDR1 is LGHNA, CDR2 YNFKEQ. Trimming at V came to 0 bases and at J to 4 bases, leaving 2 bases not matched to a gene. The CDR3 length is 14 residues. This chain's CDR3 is CASSQDKGATEAFF. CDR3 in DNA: TGTGCCAGCAGCCAAGATAAGGGGGCCACTGAAGCTTTCTTT.

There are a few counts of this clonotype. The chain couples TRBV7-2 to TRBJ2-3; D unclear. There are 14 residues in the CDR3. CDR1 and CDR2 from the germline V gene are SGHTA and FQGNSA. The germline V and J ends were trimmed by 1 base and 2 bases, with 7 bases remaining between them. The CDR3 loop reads CASSLVWLTDTQYF. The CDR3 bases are TGTGCCAGCAGCTTAGTCTGGCTCACAGATACGCAGTATTTT.

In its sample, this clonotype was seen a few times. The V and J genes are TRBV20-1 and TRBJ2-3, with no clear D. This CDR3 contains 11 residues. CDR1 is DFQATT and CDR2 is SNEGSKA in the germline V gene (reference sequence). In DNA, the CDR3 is TGCAGCTGCCCCGAGGTAGATACGCAGTATTTT. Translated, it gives CSCPEVDTQYF.

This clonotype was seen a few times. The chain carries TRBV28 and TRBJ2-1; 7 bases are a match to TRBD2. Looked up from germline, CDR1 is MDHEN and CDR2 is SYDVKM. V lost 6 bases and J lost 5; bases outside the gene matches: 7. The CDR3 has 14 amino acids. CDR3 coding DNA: TGTGCCAGCAGCCTCCGGGGGGACGACAATGAGCAGTTCTTC. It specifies CASSLRGDDNEQFF.

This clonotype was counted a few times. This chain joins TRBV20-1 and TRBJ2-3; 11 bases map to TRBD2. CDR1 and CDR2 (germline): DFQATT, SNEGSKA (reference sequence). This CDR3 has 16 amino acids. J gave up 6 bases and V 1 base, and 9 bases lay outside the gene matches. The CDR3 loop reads CSARGLAGGPRDTQYF. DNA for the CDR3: TGCAGTGCTAGAGGGTTAGCGGGAGGGCCGAGGGATACGCAGTATTTT.

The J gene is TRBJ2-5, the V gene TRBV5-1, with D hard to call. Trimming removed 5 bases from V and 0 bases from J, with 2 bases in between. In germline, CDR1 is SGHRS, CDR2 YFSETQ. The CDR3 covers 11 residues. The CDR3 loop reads CASRYQETQYF. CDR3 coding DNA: TGCGCCAGCAGGTACCAAGAGACCCAGTACTTC.

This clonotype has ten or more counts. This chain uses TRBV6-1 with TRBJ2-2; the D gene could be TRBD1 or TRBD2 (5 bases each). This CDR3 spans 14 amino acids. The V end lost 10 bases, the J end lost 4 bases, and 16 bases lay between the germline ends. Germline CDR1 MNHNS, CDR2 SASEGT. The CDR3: CATIGERGTGELFF. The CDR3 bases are TGTGCCACCATAGGGGAGAGGGGCACCGGGGAGCTGTTTTTT.